What follows are 23 T cell receptor beta chains derived from one specimen sequenced in a study of PD-1 blockade in classical Hodgkin lymphoma. TCRdb's table, derived via immunoSEQ multiplex PCR, lists solely in-frame clones and lacks some. The sample lists almost 95,000 clones, under 85% seen once, with more than 15% in the top ten. Time point indicated: cycle 4 day 1 (C4D1), after about 6 weeks of nivolumab. All patients relapsed after autologous stem cell transplantation, and brentuximab vedotin exposure varied. The starting material was peripheral blood mononuclear cells (PBMCs), obtained before the fourth cycle of nivolumab. These TCRs come from a human donor with classical Hodgkin lymphoma.

The rearrangement links TRBV7-8 to TRBJ2-7, with 8 nucleotides matching TRBD2. The CDR3 has 14 residues. V was clipped by 3 bases and J by 3 bases; unmatched bases: 4. The germline V gene has CDR1 SGHVS and CDR2 FQNEAQ. The CDR3 sequence: CASSLSGGGYEQYF. The CDR3 nucleotides are TGTGCCAGCAGCTTGTCGGGAGGGGGCTACGAGCAGTACTTC. Full variable domain (outside the CDR3, taken from reference TRBV7-8 and TRBJ2-7): GAGVSQSPRYKVAKRGQDVALRCDPISGHVSLFWYQQALGQGPEFLTYFQNEAQLDKSGLPSDRFFAERPEGSVSTLKIQRTQQEDSAVYLCASSLSGGGYEQYFGPGTRLTVT.

This clone was observed a single time. The V gene is TRBV10-3, the J gene TRBJ2-3; 14 nucleotides match TRBD2. V lost 3 bases and J lost 4; bases outside the gene matches: 3. This CDR3 comprises 16 residues. The V gene's germline CDR1 is ENHRY and CDR2 SYGVKD. CDR3 amino acids: CAISEGTSGSADTQYF. In DNA, the CDR3 is TGTGCCATCAGTGAAGGGACTAGCGGGAGTGCAGATACGCAGTATTTT.

CDR3 coding DNA: TGTGCCAGCCGCGCTCTTAGCGGGAGTTTCGATGAGCAGTTCTTC. Translating gives CASRALSGSFDEQFF. This chain links TRBV28 with TRBJ2-1; TRBD2 aligns across 9 bases. CDR3 length: 15 amino acids. Germline CDR1 reads MDHEN; CDR2 reads SYDVKM. V shed 8 bases and J 8 bases; nucleotides not matched to a gene: 13.

V gene TRBV5-1 combines with J gene TRBJ2-7; possible D gene TRBD2, 5 bases. Germline CDR1 is SGHRS and CDR2 is YFSETQ. The ends were cut back, 0 bases at V and 3 bases at J, with 13 bases in the middle. This CDR3 contains 15 residues. CDR3 protein: CASSLERAGGYEQYF. In DNA, the CDR3 is TGCGCCAGCAGCTTGGAGAGGGCCGGTGGCTACGAGCAGTACTTC.

This chain connects TRBV15 to TRBJ1-1; D not resolved. The CDR3 extends over 13 amino acids. Germline V CDR1 and CDR2: LNHNV, YYDKDF (reference sequence). The V end was cut by 4 bases, the J end by 7 bases, with 13 bases between. CDR3 coding DNA: TGTGCCACCAGCACCCCGACGCGGATTGAAGCTTTCTTT. Translated: CATSTPTRIEAFF.

The chain has TRBV6-5 and TRBJ1-1, with 11 positions matching TRBD1. Trimming took 0 bases from V and 4 from J; bases not matched to a gene: 4. Germline V gene sequence: CDR1 MNHEY, CDR2 SVGAGI. The CDR3 length is 16 residues. The CDR3 reads CASSYSRTGGPTEAFF. The CDR3 DNA sequence: TGTGCCAGCAGTTACTCAAGGACAGGGGGCCCCACTGAAGCTTTCTTT.

The chain joins TRBV10-3 to TRBJ2-7, with 7 bases that match TRBD2. J was trimmed by 6 bases and V by 4 bases; bases with no gene match: 9. The CDR3 extends over 14 amino acids. Germline V gene data show CDR1 as ENHRY and CDR2 as SYGVKD. The DNA of the CDR3 is TGTGCCATCAGTGTACGGCGGGAGCGGAGCGAGCAGTACTTC. Translated: CAISVRRERSEQYF.

This chain joins TRBV9 and TRBJ2-4; possibly TRBD1 or TRBD2 for D (5 bases each). Germline CDR1 and CDR2: SGDLS and YYNGEE. This CDR3 spans 14 amino acids. V lost 2 bases to trimming and J lost 6 bases, with 12 bases between them. This CDR3 is CASSVGETLNIQYF. CDR3 nucleotides: TGTGCCAGCAGCGTGGGGGAAACCTTAAACATTCAGTACTTC.

This clone occurred once. CDR3 sequence: CASSSRGTRPQHF. The CDR3 DNA follows: TGTGCCAGCAGTTCGAGGGGGACTAGGCCCCAGCATTTT. The chain recombines TRBV6-5 with TRBJ1-5; TRBD1 is a possible D gene (6 bases). The germline V gene encodes CDR1 MNHEY and CDR2 SVGAGI. This CDR3 comprises 13 residues. Trimming shortened V by 4 bases and J by 9 bases, and 13 bases separated the two germline ends.

The rearrangement uses TRBV10-3 and TRBJ2-5; 11 nucleotides agree with TRBD2. The CDR3 loop spans 15 amino acids. The V and J ends lost 6 bases and 7 bases, in that order; junction bases with no gene match: 10. The V gene's germline CDR1 is ENHRY and CDR2 SYGVKD. This CDR3 reads CAIRPGTSGLGTQYF. The CDR3 DNA follows: TGTGCCATCAGACCCGGGACTAGCGGACTGGGGACCCAGTACTTC.

V is TRBV6-1 and J is TRBJ2-1; the match to TRBD2 covers 7 bases. V gave up 1 base and J gave up 3 bases; unmatched junction bases: 12. Germline values: CDR1 MNHNS, CDR2 SASEGT. The CDR3 has 18 residues. The CDR3 protein is CASSEEERGQAGYNEQFF. Here the CDR3 DNA reads TGTGCCAGCAGTGAAGAAGAGCGGGGCCAAGCGGGCTACAATGAGCAGTTCTTC.

V and J are TRBV19 and TRBJ1-1; D is possibly TRBD1 (5 bases). Germline V CDR1 and CDR2: LNHDA, SQIVND (reference sequence). V lost 3 bases, J lost 0 bases, and 8 bases lay in between. CDR3 length: 14 residues. CDR3 loop: CASSMIGVNTEAFF. In nucleotides, the CDR3 is TGTGCCAGTAGTATGATAGGGGTGAACACTGAAGCTTTCTTT.

The chain links TRBV14 to TRBJ2-1; no firm D call. Germline V gene sequence: CDR1 SGHDN, CDR2 FVKESK. The CDR3 contains 15 residues. The V and J ends lost 2 bases and 5 bases respectively, with 13 bases between them. CDR3 DNA sequence: TGTGCCAGCAGCCAACCGACTGGCAAACACAATGAGCAGTTCTTC. Encoded protein: CASSQPTGKHNEQFF.

The chain uses TRBV7-9 and TRBJ2-2, with D perhaps matching TRBD1 (7 bases). Germline V CDR1 and CDR2: SEHNR, FQNEAQ (reference sequence). Trimming took off 6 bases at V and 6 bases at J, with 23 bases between the two ends. The CDR3 consists of 17 residues. The CDR3 region is CASRRVTGSGAPGELFF. In DNA, the CDR3 is TGTGCCAGCAGGCGCGTGACAGGGTCGGGGGCCCCCGGGGAGCTGTTTTTT.

The chain uses TRBV5-1 and TRBJ2-3; TRBD2 might be the D (6 bases). The V end lost 0 bases, the J end lost 0 bases, and 14 bases lay between the germline ends. The germline V gene has CDR1 SGHRS and CDR2 YFSETQ. This CDR3 contains 17 residues. As DNA, the CDR3 is TGCGCCAGCAGCTTGGCGAGGGACTCCCGTAGCACAGATACGCAGTATTTT. Its protein is CASSLARDSRSTDTQYF.

CDR3 residues: CASMHPGQTYEQYF. The CDR3 DNA reads as TGTGCCAGCATGCATCCGGGACAGACCTACGAGCAGTACTTC. The chain links TRBV6-1 to TRBJ2-7; 7 nucleotides line up with TRBD1. The CDR3 sequence is 14 residues long. After removal of 7 bases from V and 2 bases from J, the junction contained 8 bases not matched to a gene. The germline V gene encodes CDR1 MNHNS and CDR2 SASEGT.

V usage is TRBV19 and J usage is TRBJ2-6; 10 bases fit TRBD1. J was trimmed by 2 bases and V by 3 bases; bases with no gene match: 10. The CDR3 covers 19 residues. Per germline, CDR1 LNHDA and CDR2 SQIVND (reference sequence). The CDR3 loop is CASSIPRQGASAGANVLTF. Written as DNA, the CDR3 is TGTGCCAGTAGTATTCCTAGACAGGGGGCATCGGCTGGGGCCAACGTCCTGACTTTC.

The chain joins TRBV4-1 to TRBJ2-3; 12 nucleotides line up with TRBD2. The J segment lost 4 bases and the V segment lost 0 bases, leaving 2 bases of the junction unmatched. CDR1 and CDR2 (germline): MGHRA, YSYEKL. CDR3 size: 16 residues. The CDR3 loop reads CASSQDPSGRADTQYF. CDR3 nucleotides: TGCGCCAGCAGCCAAGACCCTAGCGGGAGGGCAGATACGCAGTATTTT.

V gene TRBV10-3 combines with J gene TRBJ2-5, with a weak D call TRBD2 (6 bases). Between the trimmed V and J ends, which lost 4 bases and 2 bases, there was a span of 8 bases. CDR3 length: 13 amino acids. Germline V gives CDR1 ENHRY, CDR2 SYGVKD. The CDR3 here is CAISGDFQETQYF. As DNA, the CDR3 is TGTGCCATCAGTGGGGACTTTCAAGAGACCCAGTACTTC.

The rearrangement links TRBV5-6 to TRBJ1-2; 10 bases line up with TRBD1. The V gene end was trimmed by 1 base and the J gene end by 7 bases; junction bases not matched to a gene: 10. The CDR3 is 16 residues long. CDR1 is SGHDT, CDR2 YYEEEE, per germline. CDR3 sequence: CASSLYGQGDYRGYTF. The CDR3 coding sequence is TGTGCCAGCAGCTTGTATGGACAGGGGGATTATCGTGGCTACACCTTC.

This clone was picked up one time. The chain employs TRBV19 and TRBJ1-2, with D maybe TRBD1 (6 bases). V gave up 1 base and J gave up 4 bases, with 13 bases separating them. Germline-derived CDR1 and CDR2 are LNHDA and SQIVND (reference sequence). The CDR3 is 15 residues long. CDR3 loop: CASSIGLGQSYGYTF. CDR3 in DNA: TGTGCCAGTAGTATAGGCCTCGGACAGTCCTATGGCTACACCTTC.

The chain is built from TRBV10-3 and TRBJ1-1; maybe TRBD1 (6 bases). CDR3 length equals 15 residues. Germline V gene data show CDR1 as ENHRY and CDR2 as SYGVKD. Trimming cost V 3 bases and J 2 bases, with 13 bases left between them. This CDR3 is CAISDSGARNTEAFF. Written as DNA, the CDR3 is TGTGCCATCAGTGACTCGGGGGCCCGTAACACTGAAGCTTTCTTT.

The V gene is TRBV7-9, the J gene TRBJ1-1; D gene uncertain. Germline V lookup: CDR1 SEHNR, CDR2 FQNEAQ (reference sequence). V was trimmed by 3 bases and J by 1 base, leaving 6 bases between them. The CDR3 loop spans 13 amino acids. This CDR3 reads CASSFLPNTEAFF. In DNA form, the CDR3 reads TGTGCCAGCAGCTTTCTACCGAACACTGAAGCTTTCTTT.